This T cell receptor beta chain was sequenced for a study of CD8 T cells in ankylosing spondylitis. The study, taken as a whole, reports: There was a TCR beta motif, made of 7 or 8 highly homologous variants, that appeared characteristic of ankylosing spondylitis blood. Disease-linked clones were reportedly significantly enriched in matched ankylosing spondylitis synovial fluid. Disease-linked clones displayed a CD8+ phenotype and appeared relatively rarely in peripheral blood.

V lost 0 bases, J lost 4 bases, and 7 bases stayed unmatched. Germline CDR1 reads SGHKS; CDR2 reads YYEKEE (reference sequence). The CDR3 length is 16 residues. Only a few counts were recorded for this clonotype. What it recognizes is unknown. TCRdb recomputed calls from the 5' RACE reads with MiXCR, one row per CDR3 protein. In the table there are a few hundred thousand distinct CDR3 sequences, 15% to 20% of which are singletons. This TCR was recovered from a male donor with ankylosing spondylitis or in good health (not recorded which). This chain joins TRBV5-5 and TRBJ2-1, with TRBD2 matching over 7 bases. The sample consisted of blood, either unsorted or a sorted T cell fraction (not recorded which). The CDR3 here is CASSLVVAGYYNEQFF. The CDR3 nucleotides are TGTGCCAGCAGCTTGGTTGTAGCGGGTTATTACAATGAGCAGTTCTTC.